This entry is about one T cell receptor (beta chain). What it binds is not known. The beta constant-region primer was an equimolar mix of two oligonucleotides covering TRBC1 and TRBC2. Nested alpha and beta constant-region primers with the SP2 primer drove four PCR rounds on ligated cDNA. From the UMI-ligation and nested PCR reads, TCRdb called clonotypes with MiXCR, one entry per CDR3 protein. This table has 150,000 or so distinct CDR3 sequences, roughly 23% appearing once. After the first PCR, alpha and beta chain libraries were processed separately. Trimming removed 6 bases at V and 6 bases at J, with 15 bases between. CDR3 size: 14 residues. CDR1 is MDHEN and CDR2 is SYDVKM in the germline V gene. This entry is derived from a study of naive and memory T cell subsets. Study results and caveats: Clonotypes are single alpha or beta chains, not paired receptors. A few larger clonotypes appeared in naive repertoires, especially CD8, possibly memory cells re-expressing CD45RA.

The gene calls are TRBV28 and TRBJ1-5; D remains ambiguous. The receptor was derived from a human donor in good health. Sequenced sample: naive CD4+ T cells from blood. The CDR3 DNA follows: TGTGCCAGCAGATCTCCCTCGGGGTCTCAGCCCCAGCATTTT. Translating it yields CASRSPSGSQPQHF.